The source of this T cell receptor (beta chain) is a study of cytomegalovirus exposure and HLA in healthy donors. Germline CDR1 and CDR2: LNHDA and SQIVND (reference sequence). The V and J ends lost 5 bases and 1 base, in that order; junction bases with no gene match: 3. The CDR3 loop spans 15 amino acids. PCR involved 60 Vbeta and 13 Jbeta primers. Measured with immunoSEQ multiplex PCR; TCRdb has only the in-frame clones, and not every one. This sample has under 130,000 clones, with almost 70% found just once. The gene calls are TRBV19 and TRBJ2-3; 10 bases are shared with TRBD1. The origin of this receptor is a man aged 25 to 45 in good health and CMV-seronegative. Sequencing was done on a sample of PBMCs. Here the CDR3 reads CASSRQGAGTDTQYF. The CDR3 DNA follows: TGTGCCAGTAGTCGACAGGGGGCGGGCACAGATACGCAGTATTTT. The entire variable domain, with the rest obtained from reference TRBV19 and TRBJ2-3, is as follows: DGGITQSPKYLFRKEGQNVTLSCEQNLNHDAMYWYRQDPGQGLRLIYYSQIVNDFQKGDIAEGYSVSREKKESFPLTVTSAQKNPTAFYLCASSRQGAGTDTQYFGPGTRLTVL.